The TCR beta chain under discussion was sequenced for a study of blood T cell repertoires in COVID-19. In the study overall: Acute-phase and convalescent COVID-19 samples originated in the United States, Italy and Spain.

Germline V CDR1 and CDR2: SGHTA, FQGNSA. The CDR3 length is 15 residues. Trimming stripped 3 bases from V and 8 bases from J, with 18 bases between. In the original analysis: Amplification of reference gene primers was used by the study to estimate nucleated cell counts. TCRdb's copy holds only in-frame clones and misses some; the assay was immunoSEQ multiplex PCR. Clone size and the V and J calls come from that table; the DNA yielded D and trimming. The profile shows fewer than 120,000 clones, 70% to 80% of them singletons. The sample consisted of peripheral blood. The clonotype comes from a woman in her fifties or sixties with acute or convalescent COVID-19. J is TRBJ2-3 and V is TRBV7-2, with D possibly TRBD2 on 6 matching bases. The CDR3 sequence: CASSFRGGGVGTQYF. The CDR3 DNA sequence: TGTGCCAGCAGCTTCCGGGGCGGCGGGGTCGGTACGCAGTATTTT.